This section outlines one T cell receptor beta chain sequence together with its context. A read error may produce the germline difference seen at one junction end. Clones were read by immunoSEQ multiplex PCR, and TCRdb kept only the in-frame ones, dropping some. The sample has 55,000 to 65,000 clones, 90% seen once; the top ten hold 0.85% to 0.95%. The data derive from a study of T cell changes during pregnancy in multiple sclerosis. This CDR3 is built from 17 residues. Germline V lookup: CDR1 SGHTA, CDR2 FQGTGA. The chain joins TRBV7-3 to TRBJ2-1; 10 positions agree with TRBD2. This TCR was sampled from a female donor in good health, enrolled as a control in a pregnancy study. Here the sequenced sample was peripheral blood, taken in the first trimester of pregnancy. CDR3 DNA sequence: TGCGCCAGCAGCTTAACGGGAGCTAGCGGGGGCGTGGGTGAGCAGTTCTTC. This sequence encodes CASSLTGASGGVGEQFF.